Here is one T cell receptor beta chain with its context. The data were obtained in a study of blood T cell repertoires in COVID-19. Study at large: The origin of the acute and convalescent COVID-19 samples was the United States, Italy and Spain. The analysed material was cDNA or gDNA that came from T cells, B-cell-depleted T cells, or PBMCs.

In the source study's methods: Reference gene primer amplification gave estimated nucleated cell counts. Sequenced by immunoSEQ multiplex PCR; TCRdb stores in-frame clones only, minus some. For V, J and clone size, that table is used; D and trimming come from the DNA. The sample has some 370,000 clones, roughly 89% seen once. This clonotype was sampled from a man younger than 35 with active or convalescent COVID-19. The sample consisted of peripheral blood.

The CDR3: CASSYEWGRGYTF. DNA for the CDR3: TGTGCCAGCAGTTATGAATGGGGGCGCGGCTACACCTTC. V usage is TRBV6-5 and J usage is TRBJ1-2, with a tentative D call TRBD1 (6 bases). This CDR3 comprises 13 residues. The V end was cut by 3 bases, the J end by 8 bases, with 13 bases between. Germline V gives CDR1 MNHEY, CDR2 SVGAGI.